The 29 T cell receptor beta chains in this list originate from one sample, sequenced in a study of T cells after yellow fever vaccination. TCRdb re-called the 5' RACE reads through MiXCR, storing one row per CDR3 protein. The data show 500,000 to 650,000 distinct CDR3 sequences, with 17% seen just once and approximately 15% held by the top ten. The sample was PBMCs, taken 5 to 6 days after the first yellow fever vaccination. These receptors were taken from a man in his late teens or twenties who received the YFV17D yellow fever vaccine.

The rearrangement uses TRBV7-9 and TRBJ2-7; 11 bases fit TRBD1. The CDR3 loop spans 17 amino acids. The V segment lost 1 base and the J segment 4 bases; nucleotides outside the gene matches: 9. Germline values: CDR1 SEHNR, CDR2 FQNEAQ (reference sequence). The CDR3 sequence: CASSLVGAGQGVYEQYF. CDR3 DNA sequence: TGTGCCAGCAGCTTAGTAGGAGCGGGACAGGGGGTATACGAGCAGTACTTC.

The chain has TRBV12-3 or TRBV12-4 and TRBJ1-1; D is ambiguous. V was cut by 6 bases and J by 1 base, with 9 bases left in between. This CDR3 region has 13 residues. The CDR3 DNA is TGTGCCAGCAGCCTAAAATGGAACACTGAAGCTTTCTTT. Amino acid sequence: CASSLKWNTEAFF.

The chain uses TRBV20-1 and TRBJ2-5; the match to TRBD2 covers 12 bases. The CDR3 totals 15 residues. After removal of 4 bases from V and 9 bases from J, the junction contained 12 bases not matched to a gene. CDR1 DFQATT and CDR2 SNEGSKA come from the germline V gene (reference sequence). CDR3 bases: TGCAGTGCTACCAACCTAGCGGGGGGGCCCCGGGCCCAGTACTTC. Translated, it gives CSATNLAGGPRAQYF.

The rearrangement links TRBV4-2 to TRBJ1-1; D remains ambiguous. This CDR3 has 14 amino acids. Germline lookup yields CDR1 LGHNA and CDR2 YNFKEQ. V lost 0 bases and J 0 bases, leaving 5 bases between the germline ends. This chain's CDR3 is CASSQEVMNTEAFF. The CDR3 DNA sequence: TGTGCCAGCAGCCAAGAAGTAATGAACACTGAAGCTTTCTTT.

The J gene is TRBJ2-1, the V gene TRBV10-1, with no clear D. The CDR3 spans 14 residues. CDR1 is WNHNN, CDR2 SYGVQD, per germline (reference sequence). The germline V and J ends were trimmed by 5 bases and 4 bases, with 12 bases remaining between them. CDR3 in amino acids: CASSTGQRYNEQFF. In nucleotides, the CDR3 is TGCGCCAGCAGTACCGGCCAGAGATACAATGAGCAGTTCTTC.

The V call is TRBV6-1, the J call TRBJ1-5; D remains unclear. There are 15 residues in the CDR3. Germline values: CDR1 MNHNS, CDR2 SASEGT. V lost 4 bases and J lost 3, with 13 bases in between. CDR3 DNA sequence: TGTGCCAGCAGTGTGAGGACTGGGAACAATCAGCCCCAGCATTTT. Its protein is CASSVRTGNNQPQHF.

This clonotype was counted only a few times. The chain uses TRBV20-1 and TRBJ1-6; TRBD1 might be the D (5 bases). The CDR3 is made up of 17 amino acids. V lost 5 bases to trimming and J lost 0 bases, with 17 bases between them. Germline CDR1 reads DFQATT; CDR2 reads SNEGSKA (reference sequence). CDR3 sequence: CSAGGITPSSYNSPLHF. In DNA form, the CDR3 reads TGCAGTGCTGGGGGAATAACCCCAAGCTCCTATAATTCACCCCTCCACTTT.

The rearrangement links TRBV20-1 to TRBJ2-7; D is ambiguous. Trimming removed 2 bases from V and 1 base from J, with 12 bases in between. This CDR3 comprises 14 residues. Germline CDR1 is DFQATT and CDR2 is SNEGSKA (reference sequence). CDR3 amino acids: CSARTRLLSYEQYV. CDR3 coding DNA: TGCAGTGCTAGAACCAGGCTACTGTCCTACGAGCAGTACGTC.

This clonotype was counted a few times. The chain employs TRBV11-2 and TRBJ1-2; no clear D. The V end lost 6 bases, the J end lost 3 bases, and 17 bases lay between the germline ends. The CDR3 totals 15 residues. Germline V gene sequence: CDR1 SGHAT, CDR2 FQNNGV. CDR3 in amino acids: CASRREGVGDYGYTF. The DNA of the CDR3 is TGTGCCAGCAGGAGGGAGGGAGTTGGGGACTATGGCTACACCTTC.

V usage is TRBV7-8 and J usage is TRBJ2-7; D is unclear. The CDR3 runs 15 residues. The germline V gene has CDR1 SGHVS and CDR2 FQNEAQ. V lost 1 base to trimming and J lost 2 bases, with 12 bases between them. The CDR3 sequence is CASSLDQTATYEQYF. The CDR3 coding sequence is TGTGCCAGCAGCTTAGACCAGACGGCGACCTACGAGCAGTACTTC.

The CDR3 nucleotides are TGTGCCAGCAGCGTAGTACCTACCACAAGCTATGAGCAGTTCTTC. Translating it yields CASSVVPTTSYEQFF. The rearrangement links TRBV9 to TRBJ2-1; D remains ambiguous. The CDR3 runs to 15 residues. Trimming shortened V by 0 bases and J by 8 bases, and 15 bases separated the two germline ends. CDR1 and CDR2 (germline): SGDLS, YYNGEE.

The V gene is TRBV5-6, the J gene TRBJ2-7, with D hard to call. V lost 4 bases and J lost 4, with 15 bases in between. The germline V gene encodes CDR1 SGHDT and CDR2 YYEEEE. The CDR3 totals 14 residues. CDR3 sequence: CASSPLGHLYEQYF. The CDR3 nucleotides are TGTGCCAGCAGCCCCTTAGGGCACCTATACGAGCAGTACTTC.

The chain uses TRBV24-1 and TRBJ2-7, with 8 bases lining up with TRBD1. CDR3 length: 19 amino acids. Germline V CDR1 and CDR2: KGHDR, SFDVKD. V trimming: 3 bases; J trimming: 9 bases; junction bases outside the gene matches: 24. Written as DNA, the CDR3 is TGTGCCACCAGTGATCACTATTTCCGGGACAGGAAGGCGGTTTGTGTGCAGTACTTC. It yields the protein CATSDHYFRDRKAVCVQYF.

There are a few counts of this clonotype. The chain recombines TRBV28 with TRBJ2-3; 13 positions match TRBD2. Germline V gene sequence: CDR1 MDHEN, CDR2 SYDVKM. The CDR3 loop spans 15 amino acids. Unmatched junction bases numbered 9, after V lost 10 bases and J lost 5 bases. The CDR3 protein is CATLLAGGPKDTQYF. As DNA, the CDR3 is TGTGCCACTCTACTAGCGGGGGGGCCGAAAGATACGCAGTATTTT.

There are a few counts of this clonotype. The rearrangement joins TRBV29-1 to TRBJ1-1, with 7 bases matching TRBD1. The V segment lost 6 bases and the J segment 5 bases; nucleotides outside the gene matches: 9. This CDR3 is 13 amino acids long. Germline V gives CDR1 SQVTM, CDR2 ANQGSEA. The CDR3 DNA reads as TGCAGCGTCGAGGGACAGTGGGGGACTGAAGCTTTCTTT. It is translated as CSVEGQWGTEAFF.

The chain combines TRBV3-1 with TRBJ2-7; TRBD1 might be the D (6 bases). The CDR3 length is 13 residues. V dropped 10 bases and J dropped 1 base, with 14 bases sitting between them. CDR1 and CDR2 (germline): LGHDT, YNNKEL (reference sequence). This chain's CDR3 is CATSLQGSYEQYF. CDR3 sequence (DNA): TGTGCCACCTCTTTACAGGGTTCCTACGAGCAGTACTTC.

At least ten counts were recorded for this clonotype. This chain joins TRBV28 and TRBJ2-7; possible D gene TRBD1, 5 bases. Trimming took 3 bases from V and 0 from J, leaving 15 bases between them. The CDR3 loop spans 16 amino acids. CDR1 MDHEN and CDR2 SYDVKM come from the germline V gene. CDR3 sequence: CASSFLHDRTSYEQYV. For the CDR3, the DNA is TGTGCCAGCAGTTTCCTCCACGACAGAACCTCCTACGAGCAGTACGTC.

This clonotype occurred a few times. The chain has TRBV3-1 and TRBJ2-1, with 9 bases lining up with TRBD2. Germline CDR1 reads LGHDT; CDR2 reads YNNKEL (reference sequence). V trimming: 0 bases; J trimming: 10 bases; junction bases outside the gene matches: 7. The CDR3 consists of 15 residues. The CDR3 sequence is CASSQEPAGGPEQFF. CDR3 DNA: TGTGCCAGCAGCCAAGAACCAGCGGGGGGCCCGGAGCAGTTCTTC.

The CDR3 DNA is TGTGCCAGCAGCTTAGTTCTTAGCGGGGGCGCGAGCACAGATACGCAGTATTTT. The encoded protein is CASSLVLSGGASTDTQYF. V and J are TRBV11-2 and TRBJ2-3; 9 nucleotides line up with TRBD2. The germline CDR1 and CDR2 sequences are SGHAT and FQNNGV. J was trimmed by 0 bases and V by 1 base; bases with no gene match: 8. This CDR3 contains 18 residues.

This chain links TRBV12-3 or TRBV12-4 with TRBJ1-5; 7 bases agree with TRBD1. The CDR3 length is 16 residues. The J segment lost 5 bases and the V segment lost 5 bases, leaving 12 bases of the junction unmatched. The CDR3 loop is CASSPRTGAGHQPQHF. CDR3 sequence (DNA): TGTGCCAGCAGTCCACGCACAGGGGCCGGGCATCAGCCCCAGCATTTT.

The chain links TRBV5-1 to TRBJ2-2; D uncertain. Germline-derived CDR1 and CDR2 are SGHRS and YFSETQ. Between the trimmed V and J ends, which lost 2 bases and 15 bases, there was a span of 11 bases. The CDR3 is made up of 11 amino acids. The DNA for the CDR3 is TGCGCCAGCAGCTTTGCCGGGTTGGTGTTTTTT. Its protein product is CASSFAGLVFF. The entire variable domain, with the rest obtained from reference TRBV5-1 and TRBJ2-2, is as follows: KAGVTQTPRYLIKTRGQQVTLSCSPISGHRSVSWYQQTPGQGLQFLFEYFSETQRNKGNFPGRFSGRQFSNSRSEMNVSTLELGDSALYLCASSFAGLVFFGEGSRLTVL.

This clonotype was counted only a few times. This chain connects TRBV3-1 to TRBJ1-1; D uncertain. This CDR3 spans 11 amino acids. CDR1 LGHDT and CDR2 YNNKEL come from the germline V gene (reference sequence). V was trimmed by 5 bases and J by 8 bases, leaving 9 bases between them. CDR3 in amino acids: CASSSWAEAFF. CDR3 nucleotide sequence: TGTGCCAGCAGCTCGTGGGCGGAAGCTTTCTTT.

The chain carries TRBV12-3 or TRBV12-4 and TRBJ2-5, with 7 bases matching TRBD2. V trimming: 5 bases; J trimming: 4 bases; junction bases outside the gene matches: 7. This CDR3 comprises 14 residues. The CDR3 sequence: CASSDAGRGETQYF. The CDR3 DNA reads TGTGCCAGCAGTGATGCGGGGAGGGGAGAGACCCAGTACTTC.

This clonotype was counted a single time. The chain has TRBV4-2 and TRBJ2-3; 7 bases fit TRBD2. J lost 2 bases, V lost 0 bases, and 11 bases had no gene match. The CDR3 totals 18 residues. Germline loops: CDR1 LGHNA, CDR2 YNFKEQ. The CDR3 reads CASSQEAAGVYLTDTQYF. The CDR3, as DNA: TGTGCCAGCAGCCAAGAAGCGGCGGGGGTTTACCTCACAGATACGCAGTATTTT.

This clonotype was found a few times. The genes are TRBV6-6 and TRBJ1-1; possibly TRBD1 for D (6 bases). The CDR3 has 13 amino acids. V was pared by 5 bases and J by 7 bases, with 14 bases between. CDR1 is MNHNY, CDR2 SVGAGI, per germline (reference sequence). The CDR3 spells CASSPTGSYEAFF. CDR3 in DNA: TGTGCCAGCAGTCCGACAGGAAGCTATGAAGCTTTCTTT.

This clonotype was counted a few times. The gene calls are TRBV7-8 and TRBJ1-1; D is undetermined. Germline V CDR1 and CDR2: SGHVS, FQNEAQ. Between the trimmed V and J ends, which lost 1 base and 7 bases, there was a span of 7 bases. CDR3 length equals 12 residues. The CDR3 reads CASSLEESEAFF. CDR3 DNA: TGTGCCAGCAGCTTAGAGGAGAGTGAAGCTTTCTTT.

This clonotype was detected a few times. V usage is TRBV20-1 and J usage is TRBJ1-2; 9 bases are shared with TRBD1. CDR1 is DFQATT, CDR2 SNEGSKA, per germline (reference sequence). Trimming cost V 6 bases and J 6 bases; bases outside gene matches: 5. CDR3 length equals 12 residues. CDR3 in DNA: TGCAGTGCCCGGACAGGGGTTGATGGCTACACCTTC. This encodes CSARTGVDGYTF.

This clonotype was detected many times. The chain recombines TRBV9 with TRBJ2-3; unclear D gene. Between the trimmed V and J ends, which lost 3 bases and 1 base, there was a span of 12 bases. Germline lookup yields CDR1 SGDLS and CDR2 YYNGEE. The CDR3 extends over 15 amino acids. CDR3 DNA: TGTGCCAGCAGCGGGACGGGCCTAGGCACAGATACGCAGTATTTT. Translating it yields CASSGTGLGTDTQYF.

V and J are TRBV29-1 and TRBJ2-5, with no clear D. Germline assignment: CDR1 SQVTM and CDR2 ANQGSEA. The CDR3 sequence is 14 residues long. V shed 3 bases and J shed 4 bases, with 15 bases lying between them. CDR3 sequence (DNA): TGCAGCGTTGATTCAATAGCCTACAGAGAGACCCAGTACTTC. Its translation: CSVDSIAYRETQYF.